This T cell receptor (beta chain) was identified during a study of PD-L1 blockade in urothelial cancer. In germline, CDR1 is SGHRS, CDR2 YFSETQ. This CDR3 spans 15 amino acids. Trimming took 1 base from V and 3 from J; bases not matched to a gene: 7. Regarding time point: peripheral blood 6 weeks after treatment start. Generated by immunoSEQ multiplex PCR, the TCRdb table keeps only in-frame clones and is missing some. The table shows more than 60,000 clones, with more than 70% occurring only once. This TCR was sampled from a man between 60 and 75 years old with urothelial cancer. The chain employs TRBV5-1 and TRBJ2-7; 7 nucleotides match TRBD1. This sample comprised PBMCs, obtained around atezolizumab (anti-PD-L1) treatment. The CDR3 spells CASSLYGTDNYEQYF. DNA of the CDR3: TGCGCCAGCAGCTTGTATGGGACAGATAACTACGAGCAGTACTTC.